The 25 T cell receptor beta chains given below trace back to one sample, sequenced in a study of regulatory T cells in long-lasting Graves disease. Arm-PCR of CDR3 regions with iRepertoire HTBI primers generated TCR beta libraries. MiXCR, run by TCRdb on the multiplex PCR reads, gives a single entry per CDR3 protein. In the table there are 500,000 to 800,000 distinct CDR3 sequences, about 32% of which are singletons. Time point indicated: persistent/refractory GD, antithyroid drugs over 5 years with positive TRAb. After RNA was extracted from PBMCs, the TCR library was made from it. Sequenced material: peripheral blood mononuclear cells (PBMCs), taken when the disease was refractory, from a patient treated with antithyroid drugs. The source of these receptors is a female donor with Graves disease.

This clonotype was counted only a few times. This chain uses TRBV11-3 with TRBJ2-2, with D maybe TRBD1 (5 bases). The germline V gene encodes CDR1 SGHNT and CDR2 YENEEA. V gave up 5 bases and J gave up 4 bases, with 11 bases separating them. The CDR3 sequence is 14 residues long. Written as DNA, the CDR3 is TGTGCCAGCAGCCCGGACACCTCCACCGGGGAGCTGTTTTTT. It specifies CASSPDTSTGELFF. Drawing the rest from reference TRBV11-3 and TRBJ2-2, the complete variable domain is EAGVVQSPRYKIIEKKQPVAFWCNPISGHNTLYWYLQNLGQGPELLIRYENEEAVDDSQLPKDRFSAERLKGVDSTLKIQPAELGDSAVYLCASSPDTSTGELFFGEGSRLTVL.

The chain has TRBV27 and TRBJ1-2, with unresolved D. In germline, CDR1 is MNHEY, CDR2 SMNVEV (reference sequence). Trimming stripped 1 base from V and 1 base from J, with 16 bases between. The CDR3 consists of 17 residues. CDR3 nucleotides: TGTGCCAGCAGTTTATTCCCCCCGCGAGACTTTAACTATGGCTACACCTTC. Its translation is CASSLFPPRDFNYGYTF.

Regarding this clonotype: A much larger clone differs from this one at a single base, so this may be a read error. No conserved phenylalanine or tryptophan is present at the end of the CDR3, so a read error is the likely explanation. CDR3 amino acids: CASSSRTANTEAFL. The CDR3 DNA sequence: TGTGCCAGCAGTTCCCGGACAGCGAACACTGAAGCTTTCCTT. The J gene is TRBJ1-1, the V gene TRBV6-5; tentatively, D is TRBD1 (6 bases). Trimming cost V 4 bases and J 1 base, with 10 bases left between them. This CDR3 has 14 amino acids. CDR1 MNHEY and CDR2 SVGAGI come from the germline V gene.

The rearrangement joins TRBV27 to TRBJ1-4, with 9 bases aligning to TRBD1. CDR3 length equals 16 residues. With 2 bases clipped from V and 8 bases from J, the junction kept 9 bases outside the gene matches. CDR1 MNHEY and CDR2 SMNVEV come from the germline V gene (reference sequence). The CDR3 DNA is TGTGCCAGCAGTTTAGTAGCGGGGACAGGGTACGAAAAACTGTTTTTT. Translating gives CASSLVAGTGYEKLFF.

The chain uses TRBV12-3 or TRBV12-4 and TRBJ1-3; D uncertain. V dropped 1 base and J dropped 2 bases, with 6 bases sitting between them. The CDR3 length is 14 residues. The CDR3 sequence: CASSLVVAGNTIYF. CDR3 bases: TGTGCCAGCAGTTTAGTAGTCGCTGGAAACACCATATATTTT.

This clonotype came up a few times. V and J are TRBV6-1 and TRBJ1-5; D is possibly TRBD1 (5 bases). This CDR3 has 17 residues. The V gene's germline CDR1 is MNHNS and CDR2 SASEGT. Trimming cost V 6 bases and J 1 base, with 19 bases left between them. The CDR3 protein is CASSKTSAGGSNQPQHF. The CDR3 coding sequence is TGTGCCAGCAGCAAAACGTCGGCGGGGGGAAGCAATCAGCCCCAGCATTTT.

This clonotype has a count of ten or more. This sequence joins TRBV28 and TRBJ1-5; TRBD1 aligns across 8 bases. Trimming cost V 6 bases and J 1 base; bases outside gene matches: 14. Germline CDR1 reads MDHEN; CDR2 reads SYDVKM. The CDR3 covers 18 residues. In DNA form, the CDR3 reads TGTGCCAGCAGGCCACCCGGGACAGGCACCTTCAGCAATCAGCCCCAGCATTTT. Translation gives CASRPPGTGTFSNQPQHF.

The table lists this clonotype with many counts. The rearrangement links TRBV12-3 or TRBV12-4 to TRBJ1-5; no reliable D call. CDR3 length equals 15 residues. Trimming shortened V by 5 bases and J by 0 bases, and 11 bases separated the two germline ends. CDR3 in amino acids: CASSTTSYSNQPQHF. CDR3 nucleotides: TGTGCCAGCAGTACTACATCTTATAGCAATCAGCCCCAGCATTTT.

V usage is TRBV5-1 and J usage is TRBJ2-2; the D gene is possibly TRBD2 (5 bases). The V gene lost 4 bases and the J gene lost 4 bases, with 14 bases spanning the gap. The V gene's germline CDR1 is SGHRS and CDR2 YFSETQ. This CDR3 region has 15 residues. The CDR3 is CASSPPGSSTGELFF. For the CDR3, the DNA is TGCGCCAGCAGCCCCCCGGGATCCTCCACCGGGGAGCTGTTTTTT.

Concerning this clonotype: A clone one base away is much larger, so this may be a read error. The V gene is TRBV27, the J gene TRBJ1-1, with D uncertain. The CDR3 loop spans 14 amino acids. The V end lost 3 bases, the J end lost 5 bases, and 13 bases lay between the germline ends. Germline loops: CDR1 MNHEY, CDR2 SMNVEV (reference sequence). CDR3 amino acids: CASSFYGRPTEAFF. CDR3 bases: TGTGCCAGCAGTTTTTACGGACGGCCGACTGAAGCTTTCTTT.

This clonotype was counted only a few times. CDR3 in amino acids: CAISEPRQGRETQYF. CDR3 nucleotide sequence: TGTGCCATCAGTGAGCCCCGACAGGGCCGAGAGACCCAGTACTTC. The rearrangement joins TRBV10-3 to TRBJ2-5, with 7 bases identical to TRBD1. The V gene end was trimmed by 2 bases and the J gene end by 4 bases; junction bases not matched to a gene: 7. The CDR3 is 15 amino acids. CDR1 ENHRY and CDR2 SYGVKD come from the germline V gene.

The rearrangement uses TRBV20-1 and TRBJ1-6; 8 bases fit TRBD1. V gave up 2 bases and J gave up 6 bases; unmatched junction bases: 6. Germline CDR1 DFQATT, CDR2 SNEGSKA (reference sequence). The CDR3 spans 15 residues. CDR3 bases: TGCAGTGCTAGACCAGGACAGGGTCCTAATTCACCCCTCCACTTT. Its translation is CSARPGQGPNSPLHF.

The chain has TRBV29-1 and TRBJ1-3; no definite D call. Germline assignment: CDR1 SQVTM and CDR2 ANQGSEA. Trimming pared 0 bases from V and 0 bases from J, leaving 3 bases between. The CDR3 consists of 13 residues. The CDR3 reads CSVEDISGNTIYF. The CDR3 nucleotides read TGCAGCGTTGAAGACATCTCTGGAAACACCATATATTTT. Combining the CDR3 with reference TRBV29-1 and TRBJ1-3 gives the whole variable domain SAVISQKPSRDICQRGTSLTIQCQVDSQVTMMFWYRQQPGQSLTLIATANQGSEATYESGFVIDKFPISRPNLTFSTLTVSNMSPEDSSIYLCSVEDISGNTIYFGEGSWLTVV.

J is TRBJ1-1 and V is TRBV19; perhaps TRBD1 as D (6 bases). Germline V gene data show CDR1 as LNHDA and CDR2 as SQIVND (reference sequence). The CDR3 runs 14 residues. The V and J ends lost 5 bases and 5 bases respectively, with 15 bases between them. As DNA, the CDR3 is TGTGCCAGTAGTGCCTTTACAGGGCGTACTGAAGCTTTCTTT. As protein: CASSAFTGRTEAFF.

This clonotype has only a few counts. CDR3 DNA sequence: TGTGCCAGCAGTCGAACCGGGGCGAGCAATCAGCCCCAGCATTTT. It translates to CASSRTGASNQPQHF. This chain joins TRBV12-3 or TRBV12-4 and TRBJ1-5; D may be TRBD1 (5 bases). CDR3 length: 15 amino acids. Between the trimmed V and J ends, which lost 5 bases and 1 base, there was a span of 12 bases.

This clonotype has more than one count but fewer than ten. CDR3 sequence (DNA): TGTGCCAGCAGTCGCCCATTTCAGGGACAGGCCTCCTACGAGCAGTACTTC. Translation: CASSRPFQGQASYEQYF. The chain is built from TRBV28 and TRBJ2-7, with TRBD1 matching 8 bases. The V gene end was trimmed by 5 bases and the J gene end by 0 bases; junction bases not matched to a gene: 12. There are 17 residues in the CDR3. Germline lookup yields CDR1 MDHEN and CDR2 SYDVKM.

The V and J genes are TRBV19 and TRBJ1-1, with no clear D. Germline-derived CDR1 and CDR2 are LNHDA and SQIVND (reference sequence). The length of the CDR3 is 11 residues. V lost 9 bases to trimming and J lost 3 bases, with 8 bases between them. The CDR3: CASNTDTEAFF. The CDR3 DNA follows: TGTGCCAGCAACACGGACACTGAAGCTTTCTTT. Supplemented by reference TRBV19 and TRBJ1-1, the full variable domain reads DGGITQSPKYLFRKEGQNVTLSCEQNLNHDAMYWYRQDPGQGLRLIYYSQIVNDFQKGDIAEGYSVSREKKESFPLTVTSAQKNPTAFYLCASNTDTEAFFGQGTRLTVV.

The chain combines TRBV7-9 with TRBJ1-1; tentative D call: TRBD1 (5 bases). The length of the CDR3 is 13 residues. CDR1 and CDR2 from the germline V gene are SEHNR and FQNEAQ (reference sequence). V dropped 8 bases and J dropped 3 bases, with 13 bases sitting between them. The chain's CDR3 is CASGSWGDTEAFF. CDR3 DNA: TGTGCCAGCGGCTCTTGGGGGGACACTGAAGCTTTCTTT.

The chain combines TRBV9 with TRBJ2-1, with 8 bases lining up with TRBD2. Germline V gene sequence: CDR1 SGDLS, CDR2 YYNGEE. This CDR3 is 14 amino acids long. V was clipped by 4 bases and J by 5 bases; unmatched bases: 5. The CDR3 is CASSPTSGHNEQFF. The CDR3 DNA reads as TGTGCCAGCAGCCCCACTAGCGGCCACAATGAGCAGTTCTTC.

For the CDR3, the DNA is TGTGCCACCAGCCAAACGGGGGGAGTTGGCAATCAGCCCCAGCATTTT. Translating gives CATSQTGGVGNQPQHF. The gene calls are TRBV15 and TRBJ1-5; D possibly corresponds to TRBD1 (5 bases). Germline V gives CDR1 LNHNV, CDR2 YYDKDF (reference sequence). CDR3 length equals 16 residues. V lost 5 bases and J lost 2, with 16 bases in between.

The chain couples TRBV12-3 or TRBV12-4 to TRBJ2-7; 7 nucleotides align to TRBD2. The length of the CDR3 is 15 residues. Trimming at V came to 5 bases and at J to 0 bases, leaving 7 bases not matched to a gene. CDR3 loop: CASSQTSPSSYEQYF. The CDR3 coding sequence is TGTGCCAGCAGTCAGACTAGCCCTTCCTCCTACGAGCAGTACTTC.

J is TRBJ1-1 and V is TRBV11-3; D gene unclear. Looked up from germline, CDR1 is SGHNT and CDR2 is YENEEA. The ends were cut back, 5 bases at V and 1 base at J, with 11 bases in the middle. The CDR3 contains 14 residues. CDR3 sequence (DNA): TGTGCCAGCAGCCCGGACTCGCCGAACACTGAAGCTTTCTTT. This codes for CASSPDSPNTEAFF. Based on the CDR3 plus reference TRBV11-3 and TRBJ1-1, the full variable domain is EAGVVQSPRYKIIEKKQPVAFWCNPISGHNTLYWYLQNLGQGPELLIRYENEEAVDDSQLPKDRFSAERLKGVDSTLKIQPAELGDSAVYLCASSPDSPNTEAFFGQGTRLTVV.

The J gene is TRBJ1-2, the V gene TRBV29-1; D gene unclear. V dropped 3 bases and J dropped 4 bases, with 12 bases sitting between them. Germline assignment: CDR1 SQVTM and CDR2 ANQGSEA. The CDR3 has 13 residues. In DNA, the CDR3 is TGCAGCGTTGACAGGTTGGGCCCCTATGGCTACACCTTC. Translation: CSVDRLGPYGYTF.

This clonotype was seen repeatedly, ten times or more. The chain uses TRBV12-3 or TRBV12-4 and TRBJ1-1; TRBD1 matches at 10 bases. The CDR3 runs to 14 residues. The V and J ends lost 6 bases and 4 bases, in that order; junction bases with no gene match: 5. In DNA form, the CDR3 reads TGTGCCAGCAGGTCAGGACAGGGGGGCACTGAAGCTTTCTTT. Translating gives CASRSGQGGTEAFF.

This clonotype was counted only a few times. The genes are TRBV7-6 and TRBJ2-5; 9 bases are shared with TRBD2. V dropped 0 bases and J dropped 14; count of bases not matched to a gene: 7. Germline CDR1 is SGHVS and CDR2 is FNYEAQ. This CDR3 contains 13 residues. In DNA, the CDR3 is TGTGCCAGCAGCTTAGCGCGCGGGGGGGCGGAATACTTC. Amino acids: CASSLARGGAEYF.